Shown below are 18 T cell receptor beta chains from a single sample sequenced in a study of T cell repertoires in cytomegalovirus infection. TCRdb reprocessed the reads via MiXCR and lists one record per CDR3 protein. This sample carries 200,000 to 300,000 distinct CDR3 sequences, approximately 9.1% of them seen once, and the ten largest clones take around 16%. Sequencing was done on a sample of PBMCs. These receptors were collected from a human donor in good health (CMV status not recorded). Some clones in this sample may be carry-over from other donors' samples.

This clonotype was counted only a few times. The chain uses TRBV20-1 and TRBJ1-2; tentative D call: TRBD1 (6 bases). V was shortened by 5 bases and J by 4 bases, with 17 bases between the two germline ends. CDR1 and CDR2 from the germline V gene are DFQATT and SNEGSKA (reference sequence). The CDR3 has 14 residues. The CDR3 coding sequence is TGCAGTGCTTTTTCGGCAGGGGATAGCTATGGCTACACCTTC. It is translated as CSAFSAGDSYGYTF.

The gene calls are TRBV14 and TRBJ2-6, with 10 bases lining up with TRBD2. Trimming removed 0 bases from V and 2 bases from J; junction bases left unmatched: 16. Germline V CDR1 and CDR2: SGHDN, FVKESK. The CDR3 sequence is 22 residues long. In nucleotides, the CDR3 is TGTGCCAGCAGCCAAGACCAGTTTCCAGCGGGGGGGCCTTTTGCTGGGGCCAACGTCCTGACTTTC. It is translated as CASSQDQFPAGGPFAGANVLTF.

In this sample, this clonotype turned up many times. The V call is TRBV7-2, the J call TRBJ2-1; D gene unclear. V lost 5 bases and J lost 3, with 8 bases in between. This CDR3 region has 13 residues. Germline loops: CDR1 SGHTA, CDR2 FQGNSA. This CDR3 reads CASSPYSYNEQFF. The CDR3 DNA reads TGTGCCAGCAGCCCCTACAGCTACAATGAGCAGTTCTTC.

This clonotype was seen more than once but under ten times. J is TRBJ2-1 and V is TRBV6-5; 10 positions match TRBD2. The CDR3 length is 17 residues. V was clipped by 5 bases and J by 7 bases; unmatched bases: 14. CDR1 MNHEY and CDR2 SVGAGI come from the germline V gene. This chain's CDR3 is CASSLSLAGVRRNEQFF. The CDR3 coding sequence is TGTGCCAGCAGTCTCTCCCTAGCGGGAGTACGTCGGAATGAGCAGTTCTTC.

This clonotype was found a few times. This rearrangement joins TRBV7-2 to TRBJ1-2; 10 nucleotides match TRBD1. The CDR3 is 16 amino acids. CDR1 and CDR2 (germline): SGHTA, FQGNSA. The ends lost 5 bases at V and 3 bases at J; junction bases unmatched: 9. This CDR3 is CASSPRGQGVDYGYTF. Written as DNA, the CDR3 is TGTGCCAGCAGCCCCAGAGGACAGGGGGTAGACTATGGCTACACCTTC.

In this sample, this clonotype turned up a few times. The J gene is TRBJ1-1, the V gene TRBV5-1, with D uncertain. This CDR3 has 16 amino acids. Germline V gene data show CDR1 as SGHRS and CDR2 as YFSETQ. With 2 bases removed from V and 1 base from J, the gap between germline ends came to 15 bases. CDR3 nucleotides: TGCGCCAGCAGCTTTCTGGTTTCGGCAGCGAACACTGAAGCTTTCTTT. Protein: CASSFLVSAANTEAFF.

Concerning this clonotype: Germline is not matched at one junction end, which may reflect a read error. V usage is TRBV5-1 and J usage is TRBJ2-5; D remains unclear. CDR1 and CDR2 from the germline V gene are SGHRS and YFSETQ. CDR3 size: 11 residues. DNA of the CDR3: TGCGCCAACAGCTTCCAAGAGACCCAGTACTTC. Translating gives CANSFQETQYF.

V gene TRBV19 combines with J gene TRBJ2-6, with D unclear. The CDR3 is 16 amino acids. Trimming pared 7 bases from V and 7 bases from J, leaving 20 bases between. Germline CDR1 LNHDA, CDR2 SQIVND (reference sequence). Here the CDR3 DNA reads TGTGCCAGTACTCACCTTGTGGGGTCCGGAGCCAACGTCCTGACTTTC. As protein: CASTHLVGSGANVLTF.

There are many counts of this clonotype. The chain couples TRBV7-8 to TRBJ1-5; D gene uncertain. Germline V lookup: CDR1 SGHVS, CDR2 FQNEAQ. This CDR3 is built from 17 residues. V dropped 4 bases and J dropped 2 bases, with 18 bases sitting between them. For the CDR3, the DNA is TGTGCCAGCAGCTCGACGGGCAGTGGGCGAGGCAATCAGCCCCAGCATTTT. Translating it yields CASSSTGSGRGNQPQHF. Full variable domain (rest looked up from reference TRBV7-8 and TRBJ1-5): GAGVSQSPRYKVAKRGQDVALRCDPISGHVSLFWYQQALGQGPEFLTYFQNEAQLDKSGLPSDRFFAERPEGSVSTLKIQRTQQEDSAVYLCASSSTGSGRGNQPQHFGDGTRLSIL.

This clonotype was counted at least ten times. V is TRBV28 and J is TRBJ2-1; tentative D call: TRBD2 (7 bases). The CDR3 length is 15 residues. Germline V gene data show CDR1 as MDHEN and CDR2 as SYDVKM. The V end was cut by 4 bases, the J end by 5 bases, with 15 bases between. Here the CDR3 reads CASSSGGQGNNEQFF. Here the CDR3 DNA reads TGTGCCAGCAGTTCCGGGGGGCAGGGAAACAATGAGCAGTTCTTC. The variable domain in full, with the rest retrieved from reference TRBV28 and TRBJ2-1, is DVKVTQSSRYLVKRTGEKVFLECVQDMDHENMFWYRQDPGLGLRLIYFSYDVKMKEKGDIPEGYSVSREKKERFSLILESASTNQTSMYLCASSSGGQGNNEQFFGPGTRLTVL.

This clonotype was detected many times. The gene calls are TRBV4-2 and TRBJ2-3; 10 bases map to TRBD1. The V gene end was trimmed by 0 bases and the J gene end by 5 bases; junction bases not matched to a gene: 5. Germline CDR1 LGHNA, CDR2 YNFKEQ. CDR3 length equals 16 residues. The CDR3 here is CASSQEGTGAQDTQYF. The CDR3 bases are TGTGCCAGCAGCCAAGAGGGGACAGGGGCGCAAGATACGCAGTATTTT.

There are many counts of this clonotype. This sequence joins TRBV7-3 and TRBJ2-3, with TRBD2 as a possible D gene (5 bases). This CDR3 is built from 15 residues. Germline V gene lookup returns CDR1 SGHTA and CDR2 FQGTGA. The V end was cut by 1 base, the J end by 2 bases, with 10 bases between. CDR3 coding DNA: TGTGCCAGCAGCTTAATTGGAGCGGACACAGATACGCAGTATTTT. As protein: CASSLIGADTDTQYF.

This clonotype showed up many times. This rearrangement joins TRBV6-5 to TRBJ1-2; 8 bases agree with TRBD1. Trimming cost V 7 bases and J 8 bases; bases outside gene matches: 12. CDR1 and CDR2 (germline): MNHEY, SVGAGI. This CDR3 spans 14 amino acids. CDR3 residues: CASMFGTGADGYTF. CDR3 coding DNA: TGTGCCAGCATGTTCGGGACAGGCGCTGACGGCTACACCTTC.

This clonotype has at least ten counts. The rearrangement joins TRBV7-2 to TRBJ1-3, with 8 bases aligning to TRBD1. The length of the CDR3 is 15 residues. Germline V gene sequence: CDR1 SGHTA, CDR2 FQGNSA. The V segment lost 2 bases and the J segment 0 bases; nucleotides outside the gene matches: 0. As DNA, the CDR3 is TGTGCCAGCAGCTTACAGGGGGCCTCTGGAAACACCATATATTTT. Amino acid sequence: CASSLQGASGNTIYF.

There are many counts of this clonotype. In DNA, the CDR3 is TGTGCCAGCAGTTTAAGGGTTAGGTACGAGCAGTACTTC. It yields the protein CASSLRVRYEQYF. This chain uses TRBV28 with TRBJ2-7; no firm D call. Deletions cut 2 bases from V and 4 bases from J, with 9 bases between. CDR1 MDHEN and CDR2 SYDVKM come from the germline V gene. The CDR3 sequence is 13 residues long.

This clonotype has just a few counts. The J gene is TRBJ2-2, the V gene TRBV7-6, with 7 bases aligning to TRBD2. This CDR3 is built from 16 residues. The V and J ends lost 11 bases and 0 bases, in that order; junction bases with no gene match: 12. Germline assignment: CDR1 SGHVS and CDR2 FNYEAQ. For the CDR3, the DNA is TGTGCCGGGGAGGGGAGGCCCCTCGCGAACACCGGGGAGCTGTTTTTT. It is translated as CAGEGRPLANTGELFF.

The chain combines TRBV19 with TRBJ2-4; possibly TRBD1 or TRBD2 for D (5 bases each). Germline CDR1 reads LNHDA; CDR2 reads SQIVND (reference sequence). CDR3 length: 15 residues. Deletions cut 5 bases from V and 5 bases from J, with 16 bases between. The CDR3 spells CASSPESLGENIQYF. DNA of the CDR3: TGTGCCAGTAGTCCGGAATCCCTGGGGGAAAACATTCAGTACTTC.

This clonotype was observed at least ten times. The V and J genes are TRBV7-2 and TRBJ2-7; 7 nucleotides agree with TRBD1. The V segment lost 3 bases and the J segment 5 bases; nucleotides outside the gene matches: 10. Germline CDR1 and CDR2: SGHTA and FQGNSA. This CDR3 has 15 amino acids. The CDR3 here is CASSLGETGYNEQYF. CDR3 DNA: TGTGCCAGCAGCTTGGGAGAGACAGGGTATAACGAGCAGTACTTC.